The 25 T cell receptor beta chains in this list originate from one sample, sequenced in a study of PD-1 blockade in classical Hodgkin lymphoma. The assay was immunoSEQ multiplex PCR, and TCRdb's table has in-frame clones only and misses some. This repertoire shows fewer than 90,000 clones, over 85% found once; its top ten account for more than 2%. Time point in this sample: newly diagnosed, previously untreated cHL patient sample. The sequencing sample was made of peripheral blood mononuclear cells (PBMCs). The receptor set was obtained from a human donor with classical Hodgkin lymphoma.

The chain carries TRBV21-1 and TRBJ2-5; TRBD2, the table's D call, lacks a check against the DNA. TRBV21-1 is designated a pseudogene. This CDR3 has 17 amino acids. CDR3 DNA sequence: TGTGCCAGCAGCAGCGGGGCTAGCGGGGGCTCCCAAGAGACCCAGTACTTC. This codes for CASSSGASGGSQETQYF.

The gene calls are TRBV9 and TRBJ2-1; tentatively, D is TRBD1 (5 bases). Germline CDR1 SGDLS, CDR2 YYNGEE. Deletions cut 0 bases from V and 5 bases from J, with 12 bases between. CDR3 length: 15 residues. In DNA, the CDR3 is TGTGCCAGCAGCGTAGTGGCAGGGAAGGACAATGAGCAGTTCTTC. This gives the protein CASSVVAGKDNEQFF.

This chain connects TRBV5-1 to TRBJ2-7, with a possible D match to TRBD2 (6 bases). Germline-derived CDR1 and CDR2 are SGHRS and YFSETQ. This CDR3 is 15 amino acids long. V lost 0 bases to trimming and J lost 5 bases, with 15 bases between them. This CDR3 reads CASSLAGGFWDEQYF. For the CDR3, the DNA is TGCGCCAGCAGCTTGGCCGGGGGTTTCTGGGACGAGCAGTACTTC. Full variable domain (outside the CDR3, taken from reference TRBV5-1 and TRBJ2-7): KAGVTQTPRYLIKTRGQQVTLSCSPISGHRSVSWYQQTPGQGLQFLFEYFSETQRNKGNFPGRFSGRQFSNSRSEMNVSTLELGDSALYLCASSLAGGFWDEQYFGPGTRLTVT.

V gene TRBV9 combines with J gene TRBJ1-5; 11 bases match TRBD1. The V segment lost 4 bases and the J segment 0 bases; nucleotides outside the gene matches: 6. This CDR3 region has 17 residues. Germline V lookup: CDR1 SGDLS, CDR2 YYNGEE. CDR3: CASSSGGTGGSNQPQHF. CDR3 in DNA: TGTGCCAGCAGCTCAGGGGGGACAGGGGGTAGCAATCAGCCCCAGCATTTT.

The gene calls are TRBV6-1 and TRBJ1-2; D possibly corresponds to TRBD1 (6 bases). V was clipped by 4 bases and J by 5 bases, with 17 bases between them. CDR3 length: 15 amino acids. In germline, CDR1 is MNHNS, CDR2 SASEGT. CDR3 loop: CASSVTQGDSYGYTF. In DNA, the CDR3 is TGTGCCAGCAGTGTAACACAGGGCGATTCTTATGGCTACACCTTC.

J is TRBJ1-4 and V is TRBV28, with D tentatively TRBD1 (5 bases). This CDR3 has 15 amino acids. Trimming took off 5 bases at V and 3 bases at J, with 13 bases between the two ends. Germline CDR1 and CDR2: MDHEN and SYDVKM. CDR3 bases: TGTGCCAGCAGTCCCCGACAGTATCCTAATGAAAAACTGTTTTTT. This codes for CASSPRQYPNEKLFF.

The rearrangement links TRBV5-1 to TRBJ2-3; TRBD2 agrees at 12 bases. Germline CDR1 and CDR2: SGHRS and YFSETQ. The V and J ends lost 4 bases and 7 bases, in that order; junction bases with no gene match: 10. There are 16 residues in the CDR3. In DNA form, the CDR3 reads TGCGCCAGCAGCGCAGAGCCTAGCGGGGGGGCATATACGCAGTATTTT. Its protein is CASSAEPSGGAYTQYF. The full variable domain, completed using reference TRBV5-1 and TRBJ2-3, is KAGVTQTPRYLIKTRGQQVTLSCSPISGHRSVSWYQQTPGQGLQFLFEYFSETQRNKGNFPGRFSGRQFSNSRSEMNVSTLELGDSALYLCASSAEPSGGAYTQYFGPGTRLTVL.

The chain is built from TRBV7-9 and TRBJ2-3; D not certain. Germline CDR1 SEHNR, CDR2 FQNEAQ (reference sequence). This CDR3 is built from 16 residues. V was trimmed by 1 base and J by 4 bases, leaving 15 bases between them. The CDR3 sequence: CASSLDGRPKPDTQYF. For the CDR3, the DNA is TGTGCCAGCAGCTTAGATGGCAGGCCTAAACCAGATACGCAGTATTTT.

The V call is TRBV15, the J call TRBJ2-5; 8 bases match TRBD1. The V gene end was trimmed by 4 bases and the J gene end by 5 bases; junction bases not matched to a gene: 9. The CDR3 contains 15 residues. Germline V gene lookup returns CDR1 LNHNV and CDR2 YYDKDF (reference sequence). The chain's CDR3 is CATSKSDRGRETQYF. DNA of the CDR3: TGTGCCACCAGCAAAAGTGACAGGGGAAGGGAGACCCAGTACTTC.

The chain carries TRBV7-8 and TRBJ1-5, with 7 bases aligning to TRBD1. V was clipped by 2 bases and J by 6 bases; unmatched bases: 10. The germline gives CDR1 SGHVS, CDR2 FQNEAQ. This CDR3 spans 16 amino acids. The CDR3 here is CASSLSSGGIGQPQHF. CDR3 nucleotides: TGTGCCAGCAGCTTATCCTCAGGGGGAATCGGTCAGCCCCAGCATTTT.

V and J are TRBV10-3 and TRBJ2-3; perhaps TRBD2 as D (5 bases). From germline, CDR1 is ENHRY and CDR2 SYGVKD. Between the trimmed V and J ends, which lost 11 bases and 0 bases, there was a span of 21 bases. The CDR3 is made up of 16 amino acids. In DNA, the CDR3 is TGTGCCGGATCAAAGTCCGGACGGACTAGCACAGATACGCAGTATTTT. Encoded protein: CAGSKSGRTSTDTQYF.

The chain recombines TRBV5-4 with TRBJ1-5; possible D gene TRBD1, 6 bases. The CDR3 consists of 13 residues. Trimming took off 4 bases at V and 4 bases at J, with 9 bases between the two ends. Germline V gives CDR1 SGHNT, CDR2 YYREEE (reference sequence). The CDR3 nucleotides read TGTGCCAGCAGCCCGGACAGAAATCAGCCCCAGCATTTT. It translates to CASSPDRNQPQHF.

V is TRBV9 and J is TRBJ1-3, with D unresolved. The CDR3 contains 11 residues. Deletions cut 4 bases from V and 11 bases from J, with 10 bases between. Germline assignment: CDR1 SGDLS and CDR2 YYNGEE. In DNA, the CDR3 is TGTGCCAGCAGCCGGACCTCTTCCATATATTTT. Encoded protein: CASSRTSSIYF.

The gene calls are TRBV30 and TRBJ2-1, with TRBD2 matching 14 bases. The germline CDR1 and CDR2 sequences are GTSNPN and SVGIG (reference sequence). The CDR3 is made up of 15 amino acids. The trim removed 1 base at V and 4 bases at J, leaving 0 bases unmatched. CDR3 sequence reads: CAWSGTSGRYNEQFF. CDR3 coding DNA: TGTGCCTGGAGTGGGACTAGCGGGAGGTACAATGAGCAGTTCTTC.

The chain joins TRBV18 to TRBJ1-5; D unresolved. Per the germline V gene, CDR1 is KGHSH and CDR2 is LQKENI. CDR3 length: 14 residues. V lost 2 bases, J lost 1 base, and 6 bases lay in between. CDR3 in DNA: TGTGCCAGCTCACCAGGGGTCAGCAATCAGCCCCAGCATTTT. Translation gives CASSPGVSNQPQHF.

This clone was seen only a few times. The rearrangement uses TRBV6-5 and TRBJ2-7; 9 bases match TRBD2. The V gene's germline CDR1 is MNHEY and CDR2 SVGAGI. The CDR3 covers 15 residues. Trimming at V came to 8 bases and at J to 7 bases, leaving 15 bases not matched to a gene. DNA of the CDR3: TGTGCCAGCCCCACTCGGGCGGGAGGGCCGAGGGAGCAGTACTTC. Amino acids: CASPTRAGGPREQYF.

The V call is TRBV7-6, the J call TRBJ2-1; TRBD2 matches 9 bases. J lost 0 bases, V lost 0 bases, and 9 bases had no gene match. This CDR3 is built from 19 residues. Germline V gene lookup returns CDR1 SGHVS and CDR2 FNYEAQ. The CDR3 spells CASSLALGLAKSSYNEQFF. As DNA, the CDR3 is TGTGCCAGCAGCTTAGCGCTTGGACTAGCGAAGAGCTCCTACAATGAGCAGTTCTTC.

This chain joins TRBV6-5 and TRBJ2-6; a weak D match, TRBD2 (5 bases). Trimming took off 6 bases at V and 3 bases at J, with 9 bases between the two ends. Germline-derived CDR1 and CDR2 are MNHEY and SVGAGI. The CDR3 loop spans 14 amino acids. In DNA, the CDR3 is TGTGCCAGCAGCGACGCGGGTGGGGCCAACGTCCTGACTTTC. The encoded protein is CASSDAGGANVLTF.

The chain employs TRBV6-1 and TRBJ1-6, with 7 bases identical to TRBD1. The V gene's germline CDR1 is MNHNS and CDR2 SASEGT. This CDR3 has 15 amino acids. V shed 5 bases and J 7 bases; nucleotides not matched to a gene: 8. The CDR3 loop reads CASSLETGKNSPLHF. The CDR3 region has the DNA TGTGCCAGCAGTCTGGAGACAGGGAAGAATTCACCCCTCCACTTT.

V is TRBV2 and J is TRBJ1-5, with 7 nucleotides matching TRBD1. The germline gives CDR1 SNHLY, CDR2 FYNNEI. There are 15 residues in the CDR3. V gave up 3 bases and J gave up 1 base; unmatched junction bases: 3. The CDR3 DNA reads TGTGCCAGCAGTGATGACAGGGCGAGCAATCAGCCCCAGCATTTT. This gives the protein CASSDDRASNQPQHF.

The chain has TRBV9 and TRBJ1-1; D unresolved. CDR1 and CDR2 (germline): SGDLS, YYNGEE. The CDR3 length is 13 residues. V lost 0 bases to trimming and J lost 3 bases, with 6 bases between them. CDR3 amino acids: CASSVAAHTEAFF. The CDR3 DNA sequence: TGTGCCAGCAGCGTAGCTGCCCACACTGAAGCTTTCTTT.

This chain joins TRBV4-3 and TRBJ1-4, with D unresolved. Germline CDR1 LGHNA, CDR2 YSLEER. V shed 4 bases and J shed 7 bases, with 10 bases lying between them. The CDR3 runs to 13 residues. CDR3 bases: TGCGCCAGCAGCCCCACCGACGTTGAAAAACTGTTTTTT. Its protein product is CASSPTDVEKLFF.

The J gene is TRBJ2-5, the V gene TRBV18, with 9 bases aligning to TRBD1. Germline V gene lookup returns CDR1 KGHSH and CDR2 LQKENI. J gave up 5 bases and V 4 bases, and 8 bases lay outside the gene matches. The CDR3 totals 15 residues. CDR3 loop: CASSLRTGAEETQYF. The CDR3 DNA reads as TGTGCCAGCTCACTTAGGACAGGGGCTGAGGAGACCCAGTACTTC.

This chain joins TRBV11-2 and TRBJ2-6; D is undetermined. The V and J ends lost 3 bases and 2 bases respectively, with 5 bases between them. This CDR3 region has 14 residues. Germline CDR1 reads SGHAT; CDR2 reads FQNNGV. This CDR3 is CASSFSTGANVLTF. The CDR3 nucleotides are TGTGCCAGCAGCTTTTCTACTGGGGCCAACGTCCTGACTTTC.

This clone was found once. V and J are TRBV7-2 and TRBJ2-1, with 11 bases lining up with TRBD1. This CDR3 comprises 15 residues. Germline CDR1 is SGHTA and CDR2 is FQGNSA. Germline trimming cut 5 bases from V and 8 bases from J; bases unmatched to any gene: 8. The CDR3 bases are TGTGCCAGCAGCCCCGGACAGGGGGCGTGGGATGAGCAGTTCTTC. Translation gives CASSPGQGAWDEQFF.